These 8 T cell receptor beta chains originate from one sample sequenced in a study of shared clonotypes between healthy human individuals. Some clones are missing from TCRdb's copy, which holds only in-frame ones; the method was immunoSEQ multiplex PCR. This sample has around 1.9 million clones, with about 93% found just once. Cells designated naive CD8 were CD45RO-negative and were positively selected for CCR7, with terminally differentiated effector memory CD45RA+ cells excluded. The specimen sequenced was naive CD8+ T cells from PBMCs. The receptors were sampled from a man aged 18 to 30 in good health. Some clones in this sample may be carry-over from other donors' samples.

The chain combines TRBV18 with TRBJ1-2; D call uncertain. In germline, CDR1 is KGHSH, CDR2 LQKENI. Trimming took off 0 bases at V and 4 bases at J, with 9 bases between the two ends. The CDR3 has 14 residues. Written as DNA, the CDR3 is TGTGCCAGCTCACCACCGGCAGCGGCCTATGGCTACACCTTC. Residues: CASSPPAAAYGYTF. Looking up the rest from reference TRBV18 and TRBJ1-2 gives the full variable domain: NAGVMQNPRHLVRRRGQEARLRCSPMKGHSHVYWYRQLPEEGLKFMVYLQKENIIDESGMPKERFSAEFPKEGPSILRIQQVVRGDSAAYFCASSPPAAAYGYTFGSGTRLTVV.

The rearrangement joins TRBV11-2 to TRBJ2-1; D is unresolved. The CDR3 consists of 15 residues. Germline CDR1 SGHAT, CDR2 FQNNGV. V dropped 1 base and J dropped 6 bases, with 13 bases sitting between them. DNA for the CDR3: TGTGCCAGCAGCTTAGTTAAGGCTAAAGGCAATGAGCAGTTCTTC. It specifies CASSLVKAKGNEQFF.

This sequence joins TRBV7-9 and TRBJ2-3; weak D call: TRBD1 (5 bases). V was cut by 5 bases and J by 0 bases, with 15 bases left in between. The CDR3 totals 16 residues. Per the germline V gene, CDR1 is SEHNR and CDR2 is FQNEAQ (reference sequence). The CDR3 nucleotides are TGTGCCAGCAGCCCCTCCCCGGACACTAGCACAGATACGCAGTATTTT. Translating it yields CASSPSPDTSTDTQYF. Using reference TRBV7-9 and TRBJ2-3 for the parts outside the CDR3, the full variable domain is DTGVSQNPRHKITKRGQNVTFRCDPISEHNRLYWYRQTLGQGPEFLTYFQNEAQLEKSRLLSDRFSAERPKGSFSTLEIQRTEQGDSAMYLCASSPSPDTSTDTQYFGPGTRLTVL.

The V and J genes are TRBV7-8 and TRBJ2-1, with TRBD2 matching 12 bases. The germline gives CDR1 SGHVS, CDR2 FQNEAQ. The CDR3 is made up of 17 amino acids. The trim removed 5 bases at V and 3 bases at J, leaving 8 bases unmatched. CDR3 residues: CASSMPTSGRFYNEQFF. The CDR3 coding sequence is TGTGCCAGCAGCATGCCGACTAGCGGGAGATTCTACAATGAGCAGTTCTTC. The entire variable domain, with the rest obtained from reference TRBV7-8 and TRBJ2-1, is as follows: GAGVSQSPRYKVAKRGQDVALRCDPISGHVSLFWYQQALGQGPEFLTYFQNEAQLDKSGLPSDRFFAERPEGSVSTLKIQRTQQEDSAVYLCASSMPTSGRFYNEQFFGPGTRLTVL.

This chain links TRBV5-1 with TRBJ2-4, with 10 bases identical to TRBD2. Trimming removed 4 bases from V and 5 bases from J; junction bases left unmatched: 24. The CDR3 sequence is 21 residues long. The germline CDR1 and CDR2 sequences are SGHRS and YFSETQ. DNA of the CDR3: TGCGCCAGCAGCCCGGGGTGGATAGCTAGCGGGAGTGGTGGAATACAAAACATTCAGTACTTC. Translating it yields CASSPGWIASGSGGIQNIQYF.

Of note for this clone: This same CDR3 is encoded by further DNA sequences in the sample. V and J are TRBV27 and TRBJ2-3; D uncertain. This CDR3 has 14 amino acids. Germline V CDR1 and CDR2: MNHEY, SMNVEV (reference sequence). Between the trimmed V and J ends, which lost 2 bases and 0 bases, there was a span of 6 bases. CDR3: CASSLRASTDTQYF. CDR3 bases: TGTGCCAGCAGTTTACGGGCGAGCACAGATACGCAGTATTTT.

CDR3 bases: TGTGCCAGCAGTGAATGGGTGAGTCGGGGTAGGGTCGGCAATGAGCAGTTCTTC. Translating it yields CASSEWVSRGRVGNEQFF. This rearrangement joins TRBV6-1 to TRBJ2-1, with D maybe TRBD2 (5 bases). V was cut by 2 bases and J by 6 bases, with 23 bases left in between. The CDR3 covers 18 residues. Germline CDR1 is MNHNS and CDR2 is SASEGT.

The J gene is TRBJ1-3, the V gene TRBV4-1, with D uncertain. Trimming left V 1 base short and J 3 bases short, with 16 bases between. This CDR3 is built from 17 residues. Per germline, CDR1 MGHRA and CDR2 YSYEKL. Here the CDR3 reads CASSQGVHKGVGNTIYF. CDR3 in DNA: TGCGCCAGCAGCCAAGGGGTTCATAAGGGAGTTGGAAACACCATATATTTT.